This TCR beta chain comes out of a study of early T cells in non-severe SARS-CoV-2 infection. Points from the study as a whole: There was a bias toward anti-spike CD8 responses in VDJdb matching, which missed private and CD4 specificities.

From the 5' RACE reads, TCRdb called clonotypes with MiXCR, one entry per CDR3 protein. Here the sample spans roughly 80,000 distinct CDR3 sequences, less than 20% being singletons. Trimming removed 2 bases from V and 1 base from J, with 14 bases in between. This CDR3 contains 17 residues. CDR1 and CDR2 from the germline V gene are MNHEY and SMNVEV (reference sequence). A few counts support this clonotype. Antigen specificity is unknown. The TCR was taken from an adult who was a healthcare worker with PCR-confirmed SARS-CoV-2 infection or an uninfected control (not recorded which). What was sequenced was whole blood. The chain couples TRBV27 to TRBJ2-2, with D possibly matching TRBD1 (5 bases). For the CDR3, the DNA is TGTGCCAGCAGTTTACTCGTCCGACAGAGGAACACCGGGGAGCTGTTTTTT. Its protein is CASSLLVRQRNTGELFF.